This T cell receptor (beta chain) was recorded in a study of PD-1 and CTLA-4 blockade in melanoma (dated by TCRdb to the early 2020s). Notes on the research overall: In patients with melanoma, the researchers looked at the effects of CTLA-4 blockade versus PD-1 blockade on the CD8 T cell response that was melanoma-reactive.

Including cysteine and phenylalanine, the CDR3 has 13 amino acids. Of all the DNA, just the CDR3 is kept, 39 bases in frame from base 1. The V end gives up 5 bases and the J end 8 bases, leaving 4 bases in the junction not matched to a gene. Reading the germline V gene (reference sequence) gives CDR1 SEHNR and CDR2 FQNEAQ. About this clone itself: Its antigen specificity is not known. Base qualities are not provided; no much larger clone lies one nucleotide away.

Receptors were amplified or captured by the immunoSEQ multiplex PCR assay. TCRdb holds this immuneACCESS table with in-frame rearrangements only. Some clones are missing; in checked studies, unresolved V genes explain under half, and the rest has no known cause. This sample comprises some 29,000 clones, around 90% of them detected only once. The ten top clones hold around 8.7% of the sample. Rearrangement joined TRBV7-9 to TRBJ2-1, with 9 bases in between that match TRBD2. This clonotype originated in a human donor with melanoma. The starting material was CD8+ T cells from peripheral blood, obtained before anti-PD-1 treatment. This receptor carries the CDR3 CASSPGTSHEQFF. The DNA reads TGTGCCAGCAGCCCGGGGACTAGCCATGAGCAGTTCTTC.